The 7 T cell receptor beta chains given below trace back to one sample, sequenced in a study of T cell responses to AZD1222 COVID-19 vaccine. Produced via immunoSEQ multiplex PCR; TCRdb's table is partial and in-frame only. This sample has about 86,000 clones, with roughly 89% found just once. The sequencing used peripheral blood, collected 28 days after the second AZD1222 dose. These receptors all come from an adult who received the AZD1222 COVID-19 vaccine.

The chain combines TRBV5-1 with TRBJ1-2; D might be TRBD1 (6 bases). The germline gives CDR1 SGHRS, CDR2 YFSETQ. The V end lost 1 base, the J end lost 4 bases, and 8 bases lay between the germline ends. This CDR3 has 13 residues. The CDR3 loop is CASSLQGTYGYTF. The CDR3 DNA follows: TGCGCCAGCAGCTTGCAGGGGACCTATGGCTACACCTTC.

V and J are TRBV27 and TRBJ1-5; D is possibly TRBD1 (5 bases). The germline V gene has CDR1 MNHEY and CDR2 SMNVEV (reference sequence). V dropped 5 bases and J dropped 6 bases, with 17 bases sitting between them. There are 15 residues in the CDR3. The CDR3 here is CASSGLVGAGQPQHF. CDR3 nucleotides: TGTGCCAGCAGTGGCCTCGTAGGGGCAGGTCAGCCCCAGCATTTT.

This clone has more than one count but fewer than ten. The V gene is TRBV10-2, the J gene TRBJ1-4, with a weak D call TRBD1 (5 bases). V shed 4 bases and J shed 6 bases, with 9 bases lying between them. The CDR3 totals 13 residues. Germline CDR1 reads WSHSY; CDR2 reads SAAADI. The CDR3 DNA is TGCGCCAGCAGTGGTGGGGGGGATGAAAAACTGTTTTTT. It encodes CASSGGGDEKLFF.

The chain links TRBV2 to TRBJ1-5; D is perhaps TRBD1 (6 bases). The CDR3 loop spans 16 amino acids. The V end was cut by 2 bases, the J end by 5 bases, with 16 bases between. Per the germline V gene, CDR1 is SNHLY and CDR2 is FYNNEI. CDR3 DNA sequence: TGTGCCAGCAGTGAACCGGGAACAGGGTCATATCAGCCCCAGCATTTT. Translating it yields CASSEPGTGSYQPQHF.

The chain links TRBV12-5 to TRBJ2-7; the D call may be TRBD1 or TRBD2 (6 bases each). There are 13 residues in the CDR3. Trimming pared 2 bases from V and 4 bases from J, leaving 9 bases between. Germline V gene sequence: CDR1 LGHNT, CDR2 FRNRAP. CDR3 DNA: TGTGCTAGTGGTTTGCGGGGGCAATACGAGCAGTACGTC. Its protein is CASGLRGQYEQYV.

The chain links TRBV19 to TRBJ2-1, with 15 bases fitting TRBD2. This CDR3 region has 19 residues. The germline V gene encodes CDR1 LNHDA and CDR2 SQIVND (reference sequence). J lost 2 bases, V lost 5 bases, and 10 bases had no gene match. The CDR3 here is CASSPRTSGGARPYNEQFF. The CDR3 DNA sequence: TGTGCCAGTAGTCCTCGGACTAGCGGGGGGGCCCGGCCCTACAATGAGCAGTTCTTC.

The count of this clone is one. This chain's CDR3 is CASSKGQSYNEQFF. The CDR3 DNA follows: TGTGCCAGCAGTAAGGGACAGTCCTACAATGAGCAGTTCTTC. The chain links TRBV6-5 to TRBJ2-1, with TRBD1 identical over 7 bases. Germline CDR1 is MNHEY and CDR2 is SVGAGI. The CDR3 loop spans 14 amino acids. J was trimmed by 1 base and V by 5 bases; bases with no gene match: 2.